The present entry profiles one T cell receptor beta chain with its context. Its antigen is not identified. CDR3 length equals 15 residues. Trimming cost V 9 bases and J 7 bases; bases outside gene matches: 10. Germline assignment: CDR1 LNHDA and CDR2 SQIVND (reference sequence). Baseline, cycle 4 day 1, and cycle 7 day 1 were the blood sampling points. The data derive from a study of OX40 agonist ivuxolimab in advanced cancers. About the study: Patients were dosed intravenously with ivuxolimab at 0.01 to 10 mg/kg every 2 weeks. Broader study findings: CD8+ T cells (on average) carried more expanded clones than CD4+ T cells. Among the nonresponders, some also had low normalized T-cell clonal expansion.

TCRdb's copy holds only in-frame clones and misses some; the assay was immunoSEQ multiplex PCR. The data show more than 75,000 clones, with approximately 86% seen just once and about 0.82% held by the top ten. This TCR was recovered from an adult with an advanced solid tumor such as melanoma, head and neck, liver or kidney cancer. The V and J genes are TRBV19 and TRBJ2-1; 12 bases map to TRBD2. This sample comprised CD4+ or CD8+ T cells sorted from blood, obtained in a trial of the OX40 agonist ivuxolimab. The CDR3 loop reads CASSRKTSGSNEQFF. The CDR3 DNA follows: TGTGCCAGCAGTCGGAAGACTAGCGGGAGTAATGAGCAGTTCTTC.